The 30 T cell receptor beta chains listed next were all sequenced from one sample in a study of early T cells in non-severe SARS-CoV-2 infection. From the 5' RACE reads, TCRdb called clonotypes with MiXCR, one entry per CDR3 protein. The table shows approximately 90,000 distinct CDR3 sequences, with 9.5% to 11% occurring only once. The specimen comprised whole blood, sampled at baseline. Receptors originate from an adult who was a healthcare worker with PCR-confirmed SARS-CoV-2 infection or an uninfected control (not recorded which).

The gene calls are TRBV29-1 and TRBJ2-1; 9 nucleotides agree with TRBD2. The germline V gene encodes CDR1 SQVTM and CDR2 ANQGSEA. The V and J ends lost 8 bases and 6 bases, in that order; junction bases with no gene match: 11. CDR3 length equals 14 residues. CDR3 in amino acids: CSTRGSGGANEQFF. CDR3 in DNA: TGCAGCACCCGGGGTAGCGGGGGCGCCAATGAGCAGTTCTTC.

V is TRBV14 and J is TRBJ2-3; D not resolved. Trimming took 0 bases from V and 7 from J, leaving 11 bases between them. Germline-derived CDR1 and CDR2 are SGHDN and FVKESK. The CDR3 has 14 residues. CDR3 in DNA: TGTGCCAGCAGCCAAGATAGGAGCCAGAATACGCAGTATTTT. Its protein product is CASSQDRSQNTQYF.

The chain employs TRBV15 and TRBJ1-6; TRBD1 agrees at 9 bases. The CDR3 has 15 amino acids. Germline V gene lookup returns CDR1 LNHNV and CDR2 YYDKDF (reference sequence). The J segment lost 10 bases and the V segment lost 1 base, leaving 5 bases of the junction unmatched. CDR3 coding DNA: TGTGCCACCAGCAGAGCCGGGACAGGGATGTCACCCCTCCACTTT. It is translated as CATSRAGTGMSPLHF.

This clonotype was seen repeatedly, ten times or more. The V and J genes are TRBV20-1 and TRBJ2-7, with 7 bases that match TRBD1. Germline-derived CDR1 and CDR2 are DFQATT and SNEGSKA (reference sequence). CDR3 length: 13 amino acids. V lost 6 bases and J lost 2; bases outside the gene matches: 7. CDR3 DNA sequence: TGCAGTGCATCCTTCGGGACAGCCTACGAGCAGTACTTC. This codes for CSASFGTAYEQYF.

This clonotype was observed many times. This chain joins TRBV6-1 and TRBJ2-7; no definite D call. CDR3 length: 15 amino acids. Germline CDR1 MNHNS, CDR2 SASEGT. V lost 6 bases and J lost 1, with 16 bases in between. The CDR3 DNA sequence: TGTGCCAGCAGCTTAACAAGGGTAGGGTCCTACGAGCAGTACTTC. Its protein is CASSLTRVGSYEQYF.

There are many counts of this clonotype. This chain uses TRBV30 with TRBJ1-1; 7 bases map to TRBD1. Germline V gene sequence: CDR1 GTSNPN, CDR2 SVGIG (reference sequence). Unmatched junction bases numbered 16, after V lost 8 bases and J lost 10 bases. The CDR3 contains 13 residues. The CDR3 loop reads CALSRGSQSGAFF. The CDR3 DNA follows: TGTGCCCTGAGCAGGGGGTCTCAAAGTGGAGCTTTCTTT.

This clonotype has ten or more counts. The V gene is TRBV7-6, the J gene TRBJ2-7, with D unresolved. This CDR3 has 12 residues. Germline V gene data show CDR1 as SGHVS and CDR2 as FNYEAQ. Trimming left V 4 bases short and J 6 bases short, with 10 bases between. The CDR3 DNA reads as TGTGCCAGCAGCTCGGAGAGCTCCGAGCAGTACTTC. Translating gives CASSSESSEQYF.

Only a few counts were recorded for this clonotype. The genes are TRBV7-2 and TRBJ2-7, with 10 positions matching TRBD2. The V and J ends lost 4 bases and 2 bases, in that order; junction bases with no gene match: 5. The CDR3 extends over 15 amino acids. Germline V CDR1 and CDR2: SGHTA, FQGNSA. In nucleotides, the CDR3 is TGTGCCAGCAGCTCGGGACTAGCGTACACCTACGAGCAGTACTTC. Its protein product is CASSSGLAYTYEQYF.

This clonotype was counted only a few times. J is TRBJ1-2 and V is TRBV19; possibly TRBD1 for D (6 bases). V was clipped by 1 base and J by 0 bases, with 9 bases between them. This CDR3 contains 15 residues. Germline assignment: CDR1 LNHDA and CDR2 SQIVND (reference sequence). CDR3 sequence reads: CASSIGQASNYGYTF. Here the CDR3 DNA reads TGTGCCAGTAGTATAGGACAGGCCTCTAACTATGGCTACACCTTC.

This clonotype was seen ten or more times. The chain carries TRBV20-1 and TRBJ1-3, with D hard to call. Germline V gives CDR1 DFQATT, CDR2 SNEGSKA (reference sequence). The CDR3 spans 14 residues. Trimming removed 4 bases from V and 4 bases from J, with 14 bases in between. The CDR3 nucleotides are TGCAGTGCTATAGAAACGGGAGCAGGAAACACCATATATTTT. Its translation is CSAIETGAGNTIYF.

The sample holds a few counts of this clonotype. The chain recombines TRBV2 with TRBJ2-1, with D maybe TRBD1 (5 bases). The V and J ends lost 4 bases and 4 bases respectively, with 11 bases between them. CDR1 and CDR2 (germline): SNHLY, FYNNEI. CDR3 length equals 14 residues. The CDR3 loop is CASSGTSKYNEQFF. The CDR3 coding sequence is TGTGCCAGCAGTGGGACAAGCAAGTACAATGAGCAGTTCTTC.

CDR3 bases: TGTGCCAGCAGTTATTCGACGGGACTAGCGGGAGGTGTGGATACGCAGTATTTT. This gives the protein CASSYSTGLAGGVDTQYF. This sequence joins TRBV6-5 and TRBJ2-3; 15 nucleotides agree with TRBD2. CDR1 and CDR2 from the germline V gene are MNHEY and SVGAGI. Unmatched junction bases numbered 10, after V lost 3 bases and J lost 6 bases. CDR3 size: 18 residues.

In its sample, this clonotype was seen a few times. The chain carries TRBV7-8 and TRBJ1-1, with a possible D match to TRBD1 (5 bases). The CDR3 loop spans 15 amino acids. V lost 0 bases to trimming and J lost 3 bases, with 11 bases between them. Germline assignment: CDR1 SGHVS and CDR2 FQNEAQ. The CDR3 DNA reads as TGTGCCAGCAGCTTAGCGGAGGGGATGTACACTGAAGCTTTCTTT. Protein product: CASSLAEGMYTEAFF.

The sample holds a few counts of this clonotype. V gene TRBV20-1 combines with J gene TRBJ2-1; no clear D. Looked up from germline, CDR1 is DFQATT and CDR2 is SNEGSKA (reference sequence). Trimming stripped 6 bases from V and 10 bases from J, with 13 bases between. The CDR3 runs 11 residues. Here the CDR3 reads CSASVHSEQFF. CDR3 coding DNA: TGCAGTGCCTCGGTTCATTCGGAGCAGTTCTTC.

The table lists this clonotype with many counts. This sequence joins TRBV10-3 and TRBJ2-3; TRBD2 matches at 9 bases. The CDR3 runs 14 residues. Trimming cost V 5 bases and J 2 bases; bases outside gene matches: 2. CDR1 is ENHRY and CDR2 is SYGVKD in the germline V gene. The CDR3 reads CAISQREDTDTQYF. In DNA, the CDR3 is TGTGCCATCAGTCAGCGGGAGGACACAGATACGCAGTATTTT.

This clonotype appeared a few times. This sequence joins TRBV6-5 and TRBJ2-7, with D perhaps given as TRBD1 or TRBD2 (5 bases each). The CDR3 sequence is 13 residues long. Germline assignment: CDR1 MNHEY and CDR2 SVGAGI. V shed 9 bases and J shed 7 bases, with 19 bases lying between them. The CDR3 DNA reads TGTGCCAGTGGGACCTCCCTTTTGACAGAGCAGTACTTC. This sequence encodes CASGTSLLTEQYF.

This clonotype was seen ten or more times. The V and J genes are TRBV2 and TRBJ2-6, with a tentative D call TRBD2 (6 bases). Germline V gene data show CDR1 as SNHLY and CDR2 as FYNNEI. This CDR3 contains 16 residues. Trimming left V 3 bases short and J 0 bases short, with 9 bases between. CDR3 in DNA: TGTGCCAGCAGTGAGCGCGGGAACTCTGGGGCCAACGTCCTGACTTTC. This sequence encodes CASSERGNSGANVLTF.

V and J are TRBV19 and TRBJ1-6, with D possibly TRBD1 on 5 matching bases. Trimming shortened V by 9 bases and J by 14 bases, and 29 bases separated the two germline ends. The CDR3 has 16 residues. Germline loops: CDR1 LNHDA, CDR2 SQIVND (reference sequence). CDR3 region: CASAPWETGEGRSLHF. CDR3 DNA sequence: TGTGCCAGCGCCCCTTGGGAGACGGGGGAAGGAAGATCCCTCCACTTT.

This clonotype turned up a few times. J is TRBJ2-1 and V is TRBV12-3 or TRBV12-4; a weak D match, TRBD2 (6 bases). Trimming stripped 3 bases from V and 10 bases from J, with 7 bases between. CDR3 length: 11 amino acids. CDR3 in DNA: TGTGCCAGCAGTTTCCTAGCGGAGCAGTTCTTC. This translates into CASSFLAEQFF.

The J gene is TRBJ1-4, the V gene TRBV2; D may be TRBD1 (6 bases). With 5 bases removed from V and 3 bases from J, the gap between germline ends came to 13 bases. The CDR3 sequence is 15 residues long. The germline V gene encodes CDR1 SNHLY and CDR2 FYNNEI. CDR3 sequence: CASSQGRGANEKLFF. The CDR3 coding sequence is TGTGCCAGCAGTCAGGGGCGTGGCGCTAATGAAAAACTGTTTTTT.

The V call is TRBV10-3, the J call TRBJ2-2; maybe TRBD2 (5 bases). V gave up 2 bases and J gave up 1 base, with 5 bases separating them. This CDR3 contains 14 residues. In germline, CDR1 is ENHRY, CDR2 SYGVKD. Written as DNA, the CDR3 is TGTGCCATCAGTGAGGGAGGGAACACCGGGGAGCTGTTTTTT. Its protein is CAISEGGNTGELFF.

The sample holds many counts of this clonotype. The gene calls are TRBV7-9 and TRBJ2-2; no definite D call. Looked up from germline, CDR1 is SEHNR and CDR2 is FQNEAQ (reference sequence). Trimming stripped 4 bases from V and 5 bases from J, with 14 bases between. CDR3 length: 15 amino acids. The CDR3 here is CASSSDGPPTGELFF. In nucleotides, the CDR3 is TGTGCCAGCAGCTCAGACGGACCTCCTACCGGGGAGCTGTTTTTT.

This clonotype was seen many times. This sequence joins TRBV20-1 and TRBJ2-3, with 7 bases identical to TRBD2. This CDR3 is built from 15 residues. Losses at the gene ends were 6 bases for V and 10 bases for J; bases not matched to a gene: 19. Germline CDR1 and CDR2: DFQATT and SNEGSKA (reference sequence). In DNA form, the CDR3 reads TGCAGTGCCCAACCCGCCCCCGGACTAGATGATGCGCAGTATTTT. It yields the protein CSAQPAPGLDDAQYF.

As DNA, the CDR3 is TGTGCCAGCAGTTCGACGGAGGATACGCAGTATTTT. This sequence encodes CASSSTEDTQYF. This sequence joins TRBV6-2 or TRBV6-3 and TRBJ2-3; D gene uncertain. This CDR3 spans 12 amino acids. Trimming shortened V by 4 bases and J by 6 bases, and 8 bases separated the two germline ends. In germline, CDR1 is MNHEY, CDR2 SVGEGT.

This clonotype was counted at least ten times. This sequence joins TRBV7-8 and TRBJ2-2; 8 bases map to TRBD1. This CDR3 has 16 amino acids. With V trimmed by 3 bases and J by 7 bases, 10 bases remained unmatched. Germline CDR1 SGHVS, CDR2 FQNEAQ. The CDR3 nucleotides are TGTGCCAGCAGCTTTGTCGCAGGGGGCGCGGACGGGGAGCTGTTTTTT. Translated: CASSFVAGGADGELFF. The whole variable domain, filled in from reference TRBV7-8 and TRBJ2-2, reads GAGVSQSPRYKVAKRGQDVALRCDPISGHVSLFWYQQALGQGPEFLTYFQNEAQLDKSGLPSDRFFAERPEGSVSTLKIQRTQQEDSAVYLCASSFVAGGADGELFFGEGSRLTVL.

The chain couples TRBV6-1 to TRBJ1-5, with D perhaps matching TRBD1 (5 bases). Trimming left V 6 bases short and J 0 bases short, with 15 bases between. Germline CDR1 MNHNS, CDR2 SASEGT. The CDR3 is 16 residues long. The CDR3: CASSLFRQSSNQPQHF. The CDR3 bases are TGTGCCAGCAGCCTATTTAGACAGTCTAGCAATCAGCCCCAGCATTTT.

Ten or more counts support this clonotype. The chain joins TRBV7-2 to TRBJ2-7; 7 bases align to TRBD2. Germline V gene data show CDR1 as SGHTA and CDR2 as FQGNSA. The CDR3 sequence is 14 residues long. V lost 6 bases, J lost 5 bases, and 10 bases stayed unmatched. The CDR3, as DNA: TGTGCCAGCAGACCAGCGGGAAATCCCCACGAGCAGTACTTC. Its protein is CASRPAGNPHEQYF.

The table lists this clonotype with a few counts. J is TRBJ1-3 and V is TRBV11-2; tentative D call: TRBD1 (5 bases). The CDR3 consists of 14 residues. Looked up from germline, CDR1 is SGHAT and CDR2 is FQNNGV. With 5 bases removed from V and 0 bases from J, the gap between germline ends came to 8 bases. In nucleotides, the CDR3 is TGTGCCAGCAGCCCCAGGGTCTCTGGAAACACCATATATTTT. It encodes CASSPRVSGNTIYF.

This clonotype was counted at least ten times. The chain has TRBV28 and TRBJ2-7; a possible D gene is TRBD1 (6 bases). Trimming pared 9 bases from V and 7 bases from J, leaving 16 bases between. CDR3 length: 12 residues. Per germline, CDR1 MDHEN and CDR2 SYDVKM. The CDR3 here is CASDTGIGEQYF. The CDR3 region has the DNA TGTGCCAGTGATACAGGGATTGGTGAGCAGTACTTC. The variable domain in full, with the rest retrieved from reference TRBV28 and TRBJ2-7, is DVKVTQSSRYLVKRTGEKVFLECVQDMDHENMFWYRQDPGLGLRLIYFSYDVKMKEKGDIPEGYSVSREKKERFSLILESASTNQTSMYLCASDTGIGEQYFGPGTRLTVT.

This clonotype came up a few times. The chain recombines TRBV2 with TRBJ1-1, with no clear D. Trimming left V 6 bases short and J 6 bases short, with 20 bases between. CDR3 length equals 15 residues. CDR1 SNHLY and CDR2 FYNNEI come from the germline V gene. The CDR3 is CASSATFLRRPEAFF. CDR3 nucleotides: TGTGCCAGCAGCGCTACCTTTCTCCGGCGCCCTGAAGCTTTCTTT.